This TCR beta chain was profiled in a study of regulatory T cells in long-lasting Graves disease. Looking at the study overall: Graves' patients who were just diagnosed had used antithyroid drugs for under 3 months.

This clonotype showed up many times. The antigen is unknown. CDR1 is SGHVS, CDR2 FNYEAQ, per germline. Deletions cut 5 bases from V and 3 bases from J, with 25 bases between. This CDR3 is built from 18 residues. Through Arm-PCR of CDR3 regions and iRepertoire HTBI primers, TCR beta libraries were built. In the original workflow: About 62 TRBV and approximately 13 TRBJ segments were identified across samples. Via MiXCR, TCRdb re-called the multiplex PCR reads, giving one row per CDR3 protein. TCRdb, not the original authors, processed these V and J calls. There are around 250,000 distinct CDR3 sequences in the sample; around 19% occur only once, and about 15% lies in the top ten. Documented time point: newly diagnosed GD, antithyroid drugs for less than 3 months. The authors made the TCR library using RNA they extracted from PBMCs. The study, taken as a whole, reports: Persistent disease exhibited a predilection for TRBV28, TRBJ1-2 and TRBJ2-5.

These data are also associated with another study on T cells in Graves' hyperthyroidism and ophthalmopathy. From that report: Recently diagnosed hyperthyroidism of less than 2 months' duration affected patients aged 18 to 65.

V gene TRBV7-6 combines with J gene TRBJ1-1; D ambiguous. This sequence was found in a woman between 25 and 40 years old with Graves disease. The material was peripheral blood mononuclear cells (PBMCs), obtained at new diagnosis, from a patient treated with antithyroid drugs. The CDR3 reads CASSPRIRAEGGYTEAFF. The DNA for the CDR3 is TGTGCCAGCAGCCCGAGAATCCGGGCCGAAGGAGGGTACACTGAAGCTTTCTTT.